Given below is one TCR beta chain in context. TCRdb keeps only in-frame clones here, not all; method: immunoSEQ multiplex PCR. The repertoire consists of some 69,000 clones, with roughly 92% occurring once and the leading ten covering less than 0.3%. This sample was included in a study of OX40 agonist ivuxolimab in advanced cancers. Germline CDR1 and CDR2: SGHNT and YENEEA. V was clipped by 0 bases and J by 9 bases, with 6 bases between them. The CDR3 loop spans 12 amino acids. The receptor comes from an adult with an advanced solid tumor such as melanoma, head and neck, liver or kidney cancer. The chain combines TRBV11-3 with TRBJ2-1; the D is unclear. The material was CD4+ or CD8+ T cells sorted from blood, obtained in a trial of the OX40 agonist ivuxolimab. The CDR3 reads CASSLDPTEQFF. The CDR3, as DNA: TGTGCCAGCAGCTTAGATCCGACTGAGCAGTTCTTC.